The clone carrying this TCR beta chain was picked up many times. The data belong to a study of neurological immune-mediated disorders. Via MiXCR, TCRdb re-called the 5' RACE reads, giving one row per CDR3 protein. The table lists approximately 44,000 distinct CDR3 sequences, about 5.6% of them singletons. Trimming took 7 bases from V and 7 from J, leaving 14 bases between them. Germline values: CDR1 SEHNR, CDR2 FQNEAQ (reference sequence). The CDR3 is 14 residues long. The sample was CD4+ T cells from blood. The receptor's source is a woman aged 18-29 years with multiple sclerosis. The chain has TRBV7-9 and TRBJ1-6, with D tentatively TRBD1 (6 bases). CDR3 amino acids: CASNPLGGNSPLHF. DNA of the CDR3: TGTGCCAGCAACCCCTTAGGGGGGAATTCACCCCTCCACTTT.